This TCR beta chain derives from a study of blood T cell repertoires in COVID-19. At the level of the study: Samples came from the United States, Italy and Spain, spanning acute and convalescent COVID-19.

CDR3 size: 15 residues. J gave up 0 bases and V 5 bases, and 5 bases lay outside the gene matches. Looked up from germline, CDR1 is MNHEY and CDR2 is SMNVEV (reference sequence). Assay: immunoSEQ multiplex PCR; the TCRdb copy retains only in-frame clones and omits some. Counted here are 130,000 to 150,000 clones, 81% occurring once; the ten biggest clones make up roughly 8.8%. This chain joins TRBV27 and TRBJ1-1, with 8 bases matching TRBD1. The sample consisted of peripheral blood. This sequence was found in a human donor with acute or convalescent COVID-19. The donor label of this sample is uncertain. Here the CDR3 reads CASSADRGMNTEAFF. The CDR3 DNA is TGTGCCAGCAGTGCAGACAGGGGTATGAACACTGAAGCTTTCTTT.